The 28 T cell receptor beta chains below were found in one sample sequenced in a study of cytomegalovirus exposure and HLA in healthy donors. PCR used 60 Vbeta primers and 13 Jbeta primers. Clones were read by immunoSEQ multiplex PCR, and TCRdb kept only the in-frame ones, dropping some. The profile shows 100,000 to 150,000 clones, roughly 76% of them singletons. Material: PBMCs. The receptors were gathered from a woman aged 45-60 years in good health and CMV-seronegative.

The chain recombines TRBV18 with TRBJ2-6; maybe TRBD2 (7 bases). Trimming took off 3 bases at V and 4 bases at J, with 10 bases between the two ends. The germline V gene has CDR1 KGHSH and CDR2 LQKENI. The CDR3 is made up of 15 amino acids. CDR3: CASSPGGAGANVLTF. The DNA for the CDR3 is TGTGCCAGCTCACCGGGGGGGGCCGGGGCCAACGTCCTGACTTTC.

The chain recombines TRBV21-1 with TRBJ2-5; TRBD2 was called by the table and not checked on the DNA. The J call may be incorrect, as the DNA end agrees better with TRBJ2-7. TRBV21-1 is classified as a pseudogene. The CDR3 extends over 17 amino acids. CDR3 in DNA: TGTGCCAGCAGCCCCCCTTACCGACTAGCGGGCGTCTACGAGCAGTACTTC. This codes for CASSPPYRLAGVYEQYF.

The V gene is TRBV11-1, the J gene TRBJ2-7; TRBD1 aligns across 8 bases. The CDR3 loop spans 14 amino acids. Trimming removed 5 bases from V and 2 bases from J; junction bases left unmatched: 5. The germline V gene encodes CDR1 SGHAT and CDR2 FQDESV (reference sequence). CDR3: CASSVRQGTYEQYF. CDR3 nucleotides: TGTGCCAGCAGCGTTAGACAGGGGACCTACGAGCAGTACTTC.

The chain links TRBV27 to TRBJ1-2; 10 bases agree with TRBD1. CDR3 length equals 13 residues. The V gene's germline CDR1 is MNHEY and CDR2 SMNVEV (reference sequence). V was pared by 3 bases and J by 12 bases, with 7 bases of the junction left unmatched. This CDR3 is CASSFGTGDRNTF. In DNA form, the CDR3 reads TGTGCCAGCAGTTTCGGGACAGGGGACAGAAACACCTTC.

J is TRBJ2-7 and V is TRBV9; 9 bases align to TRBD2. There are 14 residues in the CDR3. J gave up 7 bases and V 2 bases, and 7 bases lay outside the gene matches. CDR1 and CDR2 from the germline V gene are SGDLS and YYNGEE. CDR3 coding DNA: TGTGCCAGCAGCGTTGGGACTAGCCCCGGTGAGCAGTACTTC. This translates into CASSVGTSPGEQYF.

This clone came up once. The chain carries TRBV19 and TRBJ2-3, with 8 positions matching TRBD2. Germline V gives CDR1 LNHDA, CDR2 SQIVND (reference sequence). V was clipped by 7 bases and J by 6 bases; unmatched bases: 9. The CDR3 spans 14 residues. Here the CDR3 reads CASTGGPSRDTQYF. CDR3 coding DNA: TGTGCCAGTACGGGGGGGCCTAGCCGCGATACGCAGTATTTT.

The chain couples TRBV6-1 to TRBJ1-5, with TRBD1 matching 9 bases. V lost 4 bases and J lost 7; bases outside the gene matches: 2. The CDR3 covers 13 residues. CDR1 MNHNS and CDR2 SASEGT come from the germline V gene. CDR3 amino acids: CASSVDRGQPQHF. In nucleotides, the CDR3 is TGTGCCAGCAGTGTGGACAGGGGCCAGCCCCAGCATTTT.

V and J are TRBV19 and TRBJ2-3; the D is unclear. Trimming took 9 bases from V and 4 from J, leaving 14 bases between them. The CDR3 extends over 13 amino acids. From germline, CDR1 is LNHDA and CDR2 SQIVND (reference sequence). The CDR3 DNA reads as TGTGCCAGCTCGCCCCGGCAGGCAGATACGCAGTATTTT. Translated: CASSPRQADTQYF.

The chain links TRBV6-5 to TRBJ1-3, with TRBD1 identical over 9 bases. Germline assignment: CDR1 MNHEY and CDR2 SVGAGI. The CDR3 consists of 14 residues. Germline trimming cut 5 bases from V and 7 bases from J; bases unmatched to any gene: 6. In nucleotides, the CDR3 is TGTGCCAGCAGTAGGGGGACAGGGCTGAACACCATATATTTT. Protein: CASSRGTGLNTIYF.

CDR3 nucleotides: TGTGCCAGCAGTGGAAGGACTAGCGGTATTTACGAGCAGTACTTC. It yields the protein CASSGRTSGIYEQYF. The V gene is TRBV6-4, the J gene TRBJ2-7; the match to TRBD2 covers 10 bases. V lost 4 bases and J lost 4; bases outside the gene matches: 7. Germline V gene lookup returns CDR1 MRHNA and CDR2 SNTAGT. CDR3 length: 15 amino acids.

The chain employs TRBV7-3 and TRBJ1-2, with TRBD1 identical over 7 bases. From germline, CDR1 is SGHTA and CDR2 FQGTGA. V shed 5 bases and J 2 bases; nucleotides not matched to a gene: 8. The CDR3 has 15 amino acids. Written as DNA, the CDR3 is TGTGCCAGCAGCCCAAAGGGACAGAAAAACTATGGCTACACCTTC. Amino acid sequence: CASSPKGQKNYGYTF.

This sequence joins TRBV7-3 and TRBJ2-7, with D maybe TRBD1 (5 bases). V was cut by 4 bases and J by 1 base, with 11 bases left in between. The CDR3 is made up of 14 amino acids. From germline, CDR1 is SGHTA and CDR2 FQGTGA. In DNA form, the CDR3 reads TGTGCCAGCAGCTCCCATCAGGGTTCCTACGAGCAGTACTTC. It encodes CASSSHQGSYEQYF.

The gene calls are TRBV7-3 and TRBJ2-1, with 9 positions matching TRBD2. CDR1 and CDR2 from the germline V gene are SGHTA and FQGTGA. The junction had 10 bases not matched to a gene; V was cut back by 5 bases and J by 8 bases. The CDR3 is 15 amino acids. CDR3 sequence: CASSHGTSPGYEQFF. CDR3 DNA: TGTGCCAGCAGCCACGGGACTAGCCCAGGGTATGAGCAGTTCTTC.

CDR3 in amino acids: CASSLVSGSQETQYF. The CDR3 DNA follows: TGTGCCAGCAGCTTGGTCAGCGGGAGCCAAGAGACCCAGTACTTC. V is TRBV7-2 and J is TRBJ2-5; 8 nucleotides line up with TRBD2. Trimming removed 3 bases from V and 1 base from J; junction bases left unmatched: 4. This CDR3 is 15 amino acids long. Germline values: CDR1 SGHTA, CDR2 FQGNSA.

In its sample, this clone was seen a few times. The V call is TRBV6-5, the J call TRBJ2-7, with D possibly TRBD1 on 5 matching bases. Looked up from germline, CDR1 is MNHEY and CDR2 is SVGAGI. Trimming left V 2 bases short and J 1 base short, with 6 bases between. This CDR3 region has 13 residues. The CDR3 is CASSYQGSYEQYF. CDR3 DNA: TGTGCCAGCAGTTACCAGGGTTCCTACGAGCAGTACTTC.

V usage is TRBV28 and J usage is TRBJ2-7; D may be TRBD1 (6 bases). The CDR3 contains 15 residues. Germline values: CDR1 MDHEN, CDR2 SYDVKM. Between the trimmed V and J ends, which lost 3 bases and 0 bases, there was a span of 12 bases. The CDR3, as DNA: TGTGCCAGCAGTTTGGGCCAGGGGAGCTCCTACGAGCAGTACTTC. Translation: CASSLGQGSSYEQYF.

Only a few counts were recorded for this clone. The CDR3 is CASSGAGAFF. CDR3 sequence (DNA): TGCGCCAGCAGCGGGGCCGGAGCTTTCTTT. The chain links TRBV5-1 to TRBJ1-1, with a possible D match to TRBD1 (5 bases). The germline CDR1 and CDR2 sequences are SGHRS and YFSETQ. The CDR3 consists of 10 residues. V lost 4 bases and J 10 bases, leaving 8 bases between the germline ends.

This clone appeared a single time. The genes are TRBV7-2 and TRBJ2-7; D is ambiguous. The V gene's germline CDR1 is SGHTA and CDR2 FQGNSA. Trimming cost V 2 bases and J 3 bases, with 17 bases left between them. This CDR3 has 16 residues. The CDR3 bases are TGTGCCAGCAGCTTATTGGCGGAACTCCCGGGCTACGAGCAGTACTTC. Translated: CASSLLAELPGYEQYF.

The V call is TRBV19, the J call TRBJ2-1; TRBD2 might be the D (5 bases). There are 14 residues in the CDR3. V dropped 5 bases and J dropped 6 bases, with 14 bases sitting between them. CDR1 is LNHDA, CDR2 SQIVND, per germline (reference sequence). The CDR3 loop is CASSPSLVLNEQFF. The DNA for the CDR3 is TGTGCCAGTAGTCCCTCACTAGTCCTCAATGAGCAGTTCTTC. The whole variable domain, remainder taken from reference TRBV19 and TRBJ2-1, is DGGITQSPKYLFRKEGQNVTLSCEQNLNHDAMYWYRQDPGQGLRLIYYSQIVNDFQKGDIAEGYSVSREKKESFPLTVTSAQKNPTAFYLCASSPSLVLNEQFFGPGTRLTVL.

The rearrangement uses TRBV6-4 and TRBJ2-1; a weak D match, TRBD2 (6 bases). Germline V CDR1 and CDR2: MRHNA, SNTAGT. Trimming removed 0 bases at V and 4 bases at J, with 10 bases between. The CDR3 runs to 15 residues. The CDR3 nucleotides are TGTGCCAGCAGTGACTCTGCGGGAAATTACAATGAGCAGTTCTTC. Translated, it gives CASSDSAGNYNEQFF.

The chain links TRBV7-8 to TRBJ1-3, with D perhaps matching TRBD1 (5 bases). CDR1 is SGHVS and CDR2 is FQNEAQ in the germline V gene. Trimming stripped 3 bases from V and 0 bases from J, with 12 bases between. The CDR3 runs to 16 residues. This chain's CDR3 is CASSFYQGYSGNTIYF. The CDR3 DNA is TGTGCCAGCAGCTTTTATCAGGGATACTCTGGAAACACCATATATTTT.

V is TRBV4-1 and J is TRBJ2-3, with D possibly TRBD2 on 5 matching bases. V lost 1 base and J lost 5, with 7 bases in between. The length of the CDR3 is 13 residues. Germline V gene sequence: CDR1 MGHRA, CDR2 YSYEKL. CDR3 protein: CASSQVGRDTQYF. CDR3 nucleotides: TGCGCCAGCAGCCAAGTGGGGAGAGATACGCAGTATTTT.

The CDR3 bases are TGTGCCAGCAGTTCAGGCAGAGGAGGAGTGTCCTACAATGAGCAGTTCTTC. Translation gives CASSSGRGGVSYNEQFF. The chain recombines TRBV28 with TRBJ2-1, with D tentatively TRBD2 (5 bases). The V gene lost 4 bases and the J gene lost 1 base, with 17 bases spanning the gap. Per the germline V gene, CDR1 is MDHEN and CDR2 is SYDVKM. The CDR3 covers 17 residues.

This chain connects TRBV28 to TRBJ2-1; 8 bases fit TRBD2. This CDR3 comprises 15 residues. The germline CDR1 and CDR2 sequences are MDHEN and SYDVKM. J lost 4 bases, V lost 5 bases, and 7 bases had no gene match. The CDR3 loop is CASSAPTSGYNEQFF. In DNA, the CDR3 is TGTGCCAGCAGTGCACCAACTAGCGGTTACAATGAGCAGTTCTTC.

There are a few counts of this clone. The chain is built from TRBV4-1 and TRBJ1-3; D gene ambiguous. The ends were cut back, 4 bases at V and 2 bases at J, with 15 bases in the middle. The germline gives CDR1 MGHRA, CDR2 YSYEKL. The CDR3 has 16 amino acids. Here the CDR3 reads CASSPLVSLTGNTIYF. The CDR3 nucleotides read TGCGCCAGCAGCCCTCTAGTCTCTCTGACTGGAAACACCATATATTTT.

CDR3: CASSPPISGGRTDTQYF. Written as DNA, the CDR3 is TGTGCCAGCTCACCACCGATTTCAGGGGGCAGGACAGATACGCAGTATTTT. The chain joins TRBV18 to TRBJ2-3; 8 bases are shared with TRBD1. Per germline, CDR1 KGHSH and CDR2 LQKENI. The CDR3 is 17 amino acids. Trimming at V came to 0 bases and at J to 3 bases, leaving 8 bases not matched to a gene. Full variable domain (missing parts from reference TRBV18 and TRBJ2-3): NAGVMQNPRHLVRRRGQEARLRCSPMKGHSHVYWYRQLPEEGLKFMVYLQKENIIDESGMPKERFSAEFPKEGPSILRIQQVVRGDSAAYFCASSPPISGGRTDTQYFGPGTRLTVL.

CDR3 residues: CASSPPSGLSTDTQYF. The CDR3 coding sequence is TGTGCCAGCAGCCCCCCCTCAGGACTAAGCACAGATACGCAGTATTTT. V is TRBV13 and J is TRBJ2-3; TRBD2 might be the D (6 bases). The CDR3 contains 16 residues. The V end was cut by 5 bases, the J end by 0 bases, with 15 bases between. Germline V gene lookup returns CDR1 PRHDT and CDR2 FYEKMQ (reference sequence).

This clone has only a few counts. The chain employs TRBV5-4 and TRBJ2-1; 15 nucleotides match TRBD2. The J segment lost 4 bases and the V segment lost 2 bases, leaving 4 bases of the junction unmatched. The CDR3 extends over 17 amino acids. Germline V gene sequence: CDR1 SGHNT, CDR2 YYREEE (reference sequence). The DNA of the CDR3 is TGTGCCAGCAGCTTAGGGACTAGCGGGAGGACTTACAATGAGCAGTTCTTC. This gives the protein CASSLGTSGRTYNEQFF.